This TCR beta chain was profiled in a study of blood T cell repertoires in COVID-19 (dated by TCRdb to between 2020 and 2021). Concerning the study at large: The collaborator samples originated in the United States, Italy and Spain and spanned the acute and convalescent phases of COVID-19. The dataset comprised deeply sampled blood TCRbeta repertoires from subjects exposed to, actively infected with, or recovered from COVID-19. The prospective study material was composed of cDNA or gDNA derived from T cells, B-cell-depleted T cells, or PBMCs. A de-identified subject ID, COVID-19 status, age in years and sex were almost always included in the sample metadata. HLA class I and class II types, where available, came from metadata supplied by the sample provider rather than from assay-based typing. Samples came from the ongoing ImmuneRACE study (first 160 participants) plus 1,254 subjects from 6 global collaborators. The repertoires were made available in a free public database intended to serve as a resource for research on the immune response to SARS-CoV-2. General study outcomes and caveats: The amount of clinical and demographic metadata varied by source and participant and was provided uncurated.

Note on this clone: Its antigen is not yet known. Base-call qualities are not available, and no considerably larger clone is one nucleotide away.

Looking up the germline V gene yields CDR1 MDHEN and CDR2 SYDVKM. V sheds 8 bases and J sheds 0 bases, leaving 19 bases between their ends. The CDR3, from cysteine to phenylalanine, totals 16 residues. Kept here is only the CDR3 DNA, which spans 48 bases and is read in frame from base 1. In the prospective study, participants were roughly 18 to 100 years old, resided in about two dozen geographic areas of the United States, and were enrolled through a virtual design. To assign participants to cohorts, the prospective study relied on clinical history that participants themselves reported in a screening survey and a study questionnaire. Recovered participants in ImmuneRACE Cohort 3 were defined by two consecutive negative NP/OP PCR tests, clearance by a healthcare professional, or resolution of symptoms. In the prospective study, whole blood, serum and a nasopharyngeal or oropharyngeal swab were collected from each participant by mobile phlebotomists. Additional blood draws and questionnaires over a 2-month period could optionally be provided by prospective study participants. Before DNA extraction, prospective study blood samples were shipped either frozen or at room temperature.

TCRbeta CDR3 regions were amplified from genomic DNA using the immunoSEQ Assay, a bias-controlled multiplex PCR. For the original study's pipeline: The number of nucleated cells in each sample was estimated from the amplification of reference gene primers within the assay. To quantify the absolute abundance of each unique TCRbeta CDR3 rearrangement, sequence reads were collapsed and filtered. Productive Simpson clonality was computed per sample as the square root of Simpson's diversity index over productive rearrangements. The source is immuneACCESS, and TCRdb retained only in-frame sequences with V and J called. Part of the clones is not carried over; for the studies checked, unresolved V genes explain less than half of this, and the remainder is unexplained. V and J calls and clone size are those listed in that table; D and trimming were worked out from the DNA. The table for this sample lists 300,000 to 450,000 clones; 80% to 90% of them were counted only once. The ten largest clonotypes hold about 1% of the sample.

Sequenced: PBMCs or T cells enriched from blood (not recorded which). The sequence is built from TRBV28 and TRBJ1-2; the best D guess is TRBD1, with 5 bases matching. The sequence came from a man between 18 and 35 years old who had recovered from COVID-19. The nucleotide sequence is TGTGCCAGCTCTATACAGGCCTACCGAGCTAACTATGGCTACACCTTC. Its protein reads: CASSIQAYRANYGYTF.